The T cell receptor (beta chain) described here comes from a study of cytomegalovirus exposure and HLA in healthy donors (dated by TCRdb to the late 2010s). For the wider study: An earlier analysis of several hundred of the donors reported roughly 300 Gb of sequence data and roughly 120 million unique TCR beta sequences obtained from around 180 million T cells. To decide whether each TCR beta V gene segment behaved as functional or pseudogenic, an earlier analysis of fewer than 750 of the donors relied on high-throughput TCR beta sequencing. On average, roughly 250,000 unique TCR beta nucleotide sequences were sequenced per donor among 398 genotyped donors of the cohort, with about 19% of those sequences being non-productive. All discovery cohort repertoires had been generated using a single sequencing platform. Of the 350 to 450 genotyped donors, approximately 80% fell in the genetic ancestry cluster associated with self-reported Caucasian donors. The study was designed to test whether signatures of past pathogen exposure could be identified by cataloging public T cell receptors. The T cell repertoires of 550 to 850 subjects were profiled by immunosequencing and related to cytomegalovirus serostatus. A later analysis re-analyzed previously published TCR beta repertoires from hundreds of donors and added high-resolution HLA genotyping to study TCR occurrence patterns. An early release covering approximately 600 HLA-typed donors comprised roughly 300 gigabases of sequencing data and around 85 million unique TCR sequences. Genome-wide SNP genotypes for about three fifths of the 666 donors were used in a later genetic analysis, which treated that subset as a discovery cohort. In the later analysis, no new phenotypic data were used to find candidate immune exposures; instead, reliance was placed on TCR beta sequences and their occurrence across donors. To predict cytomegalovirus infection status, the study brought together high-throughput TCR immunosequencing, statistical association of individual TCRs with disease status, and machine learning. About five DR-DQ haplotypes were treated as single units for association and clustering because of strong linkage in the cohort. Alongside the repertoire data, information on donor age, sex, ethnicity and CMV serostatus was compiled. Typing coverage varied by locus: roughly 620-640 donors for A, B, C, DRB1 and DQB1; approximately 500 for DQA1; some 610 for DPA1; fewer than 480 for DPB1. Class I and class II HLA loci were covered by the typing at four-digit resolution. Besides the first cohort of 666 subjects, a separate validation cohort made up of 120 different subjects was used. What the study reported, not specific to this receptor: In a later analysis, most CMV-associated TCR beta chains were found to appear HLA-restricted, with HLA associations seemingly driven largely by CMV exposure. A later analysis found that HLA-associated TCR beta chains were more clonally expanded and had lower generation probabilities than equally common non-associated chains. Most TCR sequences were observed very rarely across donors, whereas some public TCRs were present in many individuals. According to the authors, the approach could potentially be generalized to other disease states and immunological phenotypes. A few of the identified cytomegalovirus-associated TCR beta chains were confirmed in vitro to be specific for cytomegalovirus antigens. Sequencing depth was assumed to be roughly uniform across donors in the presence/absence analyses, though that assumption may not hold. Because counts were too low, about 18 rarely observed V segments, including chromosome 9 orphons, were left out of the earlier analysis of a few hundred of the donors. In a later analysis, the rate of TCR association differed among HLA loci, with DRB1 alleles having the most associated TCRs and HLA-C alleles having the fewest. In a later genetic analysis, a missense DCLRE1C variant was associated with V-gene and J-gene trimming of TCR beta chains, and the association was replicated in an independent cohort. The sequencing pipeline was judged likely to have produced a cluster of highly shared sequence variants as a technical artifact. The study gave a list of 150 to 200 TCR beta chains associated with cytomegalovirus. The 87-base-pair reads could not distinguish some IMGT-functional V segments, including TRBV6-2 and TRBV6-3, so those segments were excluded. Compared with the 666-donor mean, donors in an Asian-associated ancestry cluster had fewer N-insertions in productive TCRs, according to a later genetic analysis. Only TCR beta chains were sequenced in this cohort, and the absence of alpha or paired-chain data limited detectable features. When HLA alleles, especially DR and DQ, strongly co-occurred, TCR associations were difficult to assign to individual alleles. A further reported finding was that TCR beta sequences accurately predicted the HLA-A and HLA-B alleles for most subjects in the first cohort. The classifier was reported to diagnose cytomegalovirus status with high specificity and sensitivity in both the original cohort and the validation cohort. In a later analysis, several top co-occurrence clusters were reported to appear linked to parvovirus B19, influenza, CMV and Epstein-Barr virus. HLA typing was unavailable for some donors at each locus, so association tests used only the typed subset. For the cohort, immune exposure information was limited to CMV serostatus. Linkage disequilibrium might explain the correlated functional status among segregating V segments, but an unknown experimental factor could not be ruled out. In an earlier analysis of fewer than 700 of the donors, most TCR beta V segments appeared in productive rearrangements about 90% or about 30% of the time, broadly matching IMGT annotations. Specific HLA alleles were associated with some 15,000 TCR beta sequences at a false discovery rate of 0.05 in a later analysis.

Concerning this clone: This receptor's antigen is unknown. It has no much larger one-base neighbor in the sample; base qualities were not kept.

The cohort comprised some 700 healthy bone marrow donors. Cohort members were all nominally healthy when sampled, although unrecorded immune exposures were likely present. The donor tested CMV seronegative and was one of the 352 seronegative cohort members. A peripheral blood sample was provided by each donor, and peripheral blood mononuclear cells were used for TCR beta sequencing. Genomic DNA extraction from the blood cell samples was performed with the Qiagen DNeasy Blood Extraction Kit. The germline V gene encodes CDR1 SGHNT and CDR2 YENEEA. V loses 0 bases, J loses 1 base, and the germline ends lie 11 bases apart. Reading from cysteine to phenylalanine, the CDR3 counts 16 amino acids. Only the CDR3 portion is preserved as DNA: 48 bases, with reading frame beginning at the first base. To prepare the library, the immunoSEQ multiplex PCR assay was applied. For the multiplex PCR, a mixture combining 60 forward primers for TCR Vbeta segments and 13 reverse primers for TCR Jbeta segments was used. The CDR3 region of rearranged TCR beta genes was amplified from genomic DNA with a multiplex PCR assay. The amplified TCR beta libraries were sequenced on the Illumina HiSeq System as 87-base-pair reads. Processing in the source paper ran as follows. A later analysis tallied 75 million to 95 million unique TCR beta chains across the 666 repertoires, and about 10 million of those chains were shared by two or more donors. Raw reads were error-corrected and collapsed into unique sequences by a nearest-neighbor algorithm in which closely related sequences were merged to remove PCR and sequencing errors. CDR3 sequences were aligned to IMGT reference sequences to assign V, D and J gene segments. Each retained sequence needed at least a six-nucleotide match to both a V gene segment and a J gene segment. Rearrangements were classified as productive when the CDR3 lacked stop codons and remained in frame with V and J, and all other rearrangements were classified as non-productive. Following IMGT convention, CDR3 was defined as the stretch from the second conserved V-encoded cysteine up to the conserved J-encoded phenylalanine. The earlier analysis of about 610 of the donors excluded sequences that lacked an unambiguous match to a single V gene segment. An earlier analysis of over 450 of the donors classified V segments as functional when productive rearrangements were above 56.7% and as segregating when the standard deviation between donors was above 5%. A statistical classification framework was built for diagnosing cytomegalovirus status from the catalog of TCR beta chain sequences. A later analysis assigned V and J genes by comparing TCR nucleotide sequences with IMGT/GENE-DB human TR gene sequences. The TCRdist pipeline was used in a later analysis to assign CDR3 sequences and most-parsimonious VDJ recombination scenarios. In a later analysis, every TCR beta chain was defined by the combination of its CDR3 amino acid sequence and its V-gene family, and reads without a unique V-gene family were dropped. A later analysis removed 550 to 700 highly shared, low-generation-probability nucleotide sequences to deal with suspected cross-contamination and a sequencing artifact. For each public chain, a later analysis derived a clonal expansion index from normalized ranks of inferred template counts within each repertoire. Generation probabilities in a later analysis came from a VDJ recombination model fitted to out-of-frame rearrangements, and those results were checked against IGoR. In a later analysis, hypergeometric tests were used to score TCR-TCR, TCR-HLA and TCR-CMV co-occurrence, with a repertoire-size bias correction applied to TCR pairs. False discovery rates were estimated in a later analysis by permuting HLA or CMV assignments 20 times. In a later analysis, co-occurring TCRs were grouped using DBSCAN, and TCRdist sequence similarity was added for clustering within HLA-allele-positive subsets. Repertoires with fewer than 30,000 or more than 120,000 public chains were left out of co-occurrence clustering, as were five repertoires with anomalous nucleotide sharing. TCRdb re-hosts the immuneACCESS table, in-frame sequences only. Its copies lack some clones; in the studies checked, an unresolved V gene accounts for under half of them, and the cause for the rest is not known. V and J calls and clone size are given by that table; D and trimming were obtained from the DNA. The sample table holds 180,000 or so clones, of which about four fifths were seen once. The ten top clones hold over 1.5% of the sample.

The chain is made from TRBV11-3 and TRBJ2-3; the D gene is perhaps TRBD2, from 5 matching bases. This TCR was sampled from a man aged 40-50 years in good health and CMV-seronegative. The sequenced sample consisted of PBMCs. CDR3 protein: CASSLDFGSGTDTQYF. The sequenced DNA is TGTGCCAGCAGCTTAGATTTTGGGAGCGGCACAGATACGCAGTATTTT.